Described below is a single TCR beta chain sequence and its context. The method was immunoSEQ multiplex PCR; TCRdb's version includes in-frame clones alone and lacks a portion of them. The sample contains 160,000 or so clones, around nine tenths of which appear only once. The sample belongs to a study of cytomegalovirus exposure and HLA in healthy donors. The sequence was obtained from a woman aged 30 to 39 in good health and CMV-seronegative. Sequences were obtained from PBMCs.

This chain's CDR3 is CASSPRSRVDYGYTF. CDR3 nucleotides: TGTGCCAGCTCACCACGAAGCAGGGTAGACTATGGCTACACCTTC. The chain joins TRBV18 to TRBJ1-2; D perhaps matches TRBD1 (5 bases). Trimming removed 1 base from V and 3 bases from J, with 12 bases in between. Germline V lookup: CDR1 KGHSH, CDR2 LQKENI. The CDR3 runs to 15 residues.